This T cell receptor beta chain comes out of a study of T cell repertoires in cytomegalovirus infection. Overall study: Shared public TCR beta signatures pointed to both CMV infection and a matching HLA type.

With 4 bases removed from V and 2 bases from J, the gap between germline ends came to 8 bases. Per germline, CDR1 LGHNA and CDR2 YSLEER. This CDR3 contains 13 residues. Study results and caveats: HLA-C-restricted TCR beta clonotypes specific for CMV led the ex vivo response. Using cumulative public TCR beta family frequency, the authors identified those who carried CMV together with the relevant HLA.

This clonotype has a count of ten or more. No antigen is known for it. TCRdb redid the calling of the reads with MiXCR, one entry per CDR3 protein. The sample includes some 220,000 distinct CDR3 sequences, more than 9% seen only once; the top ten take under 2%. The chain is built from TRBV4-3 and TRBJ2-5, with D uncertain. This clonotype originated in a human donor in good health (CMV status not recorded). Some clones in this sample may be carry-over from other donors' samples. Input material: PBMCs. The CDR3 reads CASSRTVQETQYF. The CDR3 nucleotides are TGCGCCAGCAGCCGGACGGTACAAGAGACCCAGTACTTC.